These T cell receptor beta chains were read from a single sample in a study of blood T cell repertoires in COVID-19. Profiling relied on immunoSEQ multiplex PCR, and the TCRdb table lists in-frame clones only, not all of them. This table has under 45,000 clones, over 70% appearing once. Sequenced: peripheral blood. The receptor set was obtained from a man in his fifties or sixties with active COVID-19. Both conserved end residues are part of each CDR3. D genes are given only for firm matches. For some rows the clone size is stated as once, few or many, or as a class when expanded; others skip it.

TGTGCCAGCAGCTTAACGGCGACTAGCAGTGGCGAGCAGTACTTC | CASSLTATSSGEQYF | TRBD2 | TRBJ2-7 | TRBV7-3 | -
TGTGCCAGCAGCTCCGGACAGTCCCGACGTTCCACCGACACCGGGGAGCTGTTTTTT | CASSSGQSRRSTDTGELFF | - | TRBJ2-2 | TRBV5-4 | -
TGTGCCAGCAGCCACCGGGACAGCAGCTCTGGGGCCAACGTCCTGACTTTC | CASSHRDSSSGANVLTF | TRBD1 | TRBJ2-6 | TRBV7-8 | once
TGTGCCAGCCTATCATCCCGACAGGGCACTGAAGCTTTCTTT | CASLSSRQGTEAFF | TRBD1 | TRBJ1-1 | TRBV11-2 | once
TGTGCCAGCGGGGACAGGGGAAACTCCTACGAGCAGTACTTC | CASGDRGNSYEQYF | TRBD1 | TRBJ2-7 | TRBV6-5 | -
TGTGCCAGCAGCCAGTGGGATACGCAGTATTTT | CASSQWDTQYF | - | TRBJ2-3 | TRBV7-9 | -
TGTGCCAGCAGTCTCGGGACAGGGGGCTTAGGGGCCAACGTCCTGACTTTC | CASSLGTGGLGANVLTF | TRBD1 | TRBJ2-6 | TRBV27 | -
TGTGCCAGCAGCCTATCCAGGGGGAGCACTGAAGCTTTCTTT | CASSLSRGSTEAFF | TRBD1 | TRBJ1-1 | TRBV14 | medium-sized
TGTGCCAGCAGTGAAGGCGGGAGCGGGACAGATACGCAGTATTTT | CASSEGGSGTDTQYF | TRBD2 | TRBJ2-3 | TRBV6-1 | -
TGTGCCAGCAGTCCGAGTGGACTAGCGGGAGAGGATGAGCAGTTCTTC | CASSPSGLAGEDEQFF | TRBD2 | TRBJ2-1 | TRBV2 | few
TGTGCCAGCAGCCAGGGGACTAGCGGGAGGAGACCAGATACGCAGTATTTT | CASSQGTSGRRPDTQYF | TRBD2 | TRBJ2-3 | TRBV3-1/TRBV3-2 | -
TGTGCCAGCAGCGTACTAGGACTAGCGGGGGCAAGCCGGGAGACCCAGTACTTC | CASSVLGLAGASRETQYF | TRBD2 | TRBJ2-5 | TRBV9 | -
TGTGCCAGCAGTGATTTTTTTAGTAGGGGTTTAGTCCAAGAGACCCAGTACTTC | CASSDFFSRGLVQETQYF | - | TRBJ2-5 | TRBV28 | -
TGTGCCAGCAGCTTAGGGCGGACAGGGGATGCCCTAGATACGCAGTATTTT | CASSLGRTGDALDTQYF | TRBD1 | TRBJ2-3 | TRBV7-9 | -
TGCGCCAGCAGATCCCAGGGGGCAGATACGCAGTATTTT | CASRSQGADTQYF | TRBD1 | TRBJ2-3 | TRBV5-1 | -
TGTGCCAGCAGCGTAGGGGCTGCGCAGACCCAGTACTTC | CASSVGAAQTQYF | - | TRBJ2-5 | TRBV9 | once
TGTGCCAGCTCACCCCGGACAGGAGACAATGAGCAGTTCTTC | CASSPRTGDNEQFF | TRBD1 | TRBJ2-1 | TRBV18 | -
TGCGCCAGCAACAAGGGACCCTGGACTAGCGGGTCGACATGGGACTACGAGCAGTACTTC | CASNKGPWTSGSTWDYEQYF | TRBD2 | TRBJ2-7 | TRBV5-1 | -
TGTGCCACCAGTGATTTGGAGGGGACAGGGCCGAACACCGGGGAGCTGTTTTTT | CATSDLEGTGPNTGELFF | TRBD1 | TRBJ2-2 | TRBV24-1 | -
TGTGCCAGCAGCCAAGATCTACTAGCGGAGGGATCCTACGAGCAGTACTTC | CASSQDLLAEGSYEQYF | TRBD2 | TRBJ2-7 | TRBV4-2 | few
TGTGCCAGCGGAGGGAGCAGCTACCTAGGAAACACCATATATTTT | CASGGSSYLGNTIYF | - | TRBJ1-3 | TRBV27 | -
TGTGCCAGCAGCGTAGATAGCGGCCTCGAGCAGTACTTC | CASSVDSGLEQYF | - | TRBJ2-7 | TRBV9 | -
TGTGCCAGCAGCTTAGTGGCGGGGGAGGCCGGGGAGCTGTTTTTT | CASSLVAGEAGELFF | TRBD2 | TRBJ2-2 | TRBV11-2 | -
TGTGCCACCAGTGAGCCCACAGGGGACTCTAGTCAGCAGTACTTC | CATSEPTGDSSQQYF | - | TRBJ2-7 | TRBV24-1 | -
TGTGCCAGCAGTCTTACAGGGGGCGAGAAGACCCAGTACTTC | CASSLTGGEKTQYF | TRBD1 | TRBJ2-5 | TRBV28 | -
TGTGCCAGTAGTAGGGGACTCAACTCCTACAATGAGCAGTTCTTC | CASSRGLNSYNEQFF | - | TRBJ2-1 | TRBV19 | -
TGTGCCAGCAGCCCCCGAAGAGGAGAAGATACGCAGTATTTT | CASSPRRGEDTQYF | - | TRBJ2-3 | TRBV5-4 | once
TGTGCCAGCAGCTTGTTCAAGAGGGCCGTGGTGAGTAATCAGCCCCAGCATTTT | CASSLFKRAVVSNQPQHF | - | TRBJ1-5 | TRBV5-5 | once
TGTGCCAGCACCCCGTTCCCCGGGGAGACCCAGTACTTC | CASTPFPGETQYF | - | TRBJ2-5 | TRBV7-2 | -
TGCGCCAGCAGTGCGGGAGTCTATGGCTACACCTTC | CASSAGVYGYTF | - | TRBJ1-2 | TRBV5-1 | -
TGTGCCAGCAGCTTGTGGAGAGAGACCCAGTACTTC | CASSLWRETQYF | - | TRBJ2-5 | TRBV5-6 | -
TGTGCCAGCAGCAGCAGGACAGTTATCAACTCTGGGGCCAACGTCCTGACTTTC | CASSSRTVINSGANVLTF | - | TRBJ2-6 | TRBV7-2 | -
TGTGCCAGCAGCTTACGGACTAGCGCTGAACGGGAGCAGTTCTTC | CASSLRTSAEREQFF | TRBD2 | TRBJ2-1 | TRBV7-8 | few
TGTGCCACCAGCAGAGATCCGGGGGAAAGCTACGAGCAGTACTTC | CATSRDPGESYEQYF | - | TRBJ2-7 | TRBV15 | -
TGTGCTAGTGGTTTGTGGGGGCGCGTCAATTTCACAGATACGCAGTATTTT | CASGLWGRVNFTDTQYF | - | TRBJ2-3 | TRBV12-5 | -
TGCGCCAGCAGCTCAGGGTCTAGCGGTCGTCAAGAGACCCAGTACTTC | CASSSGSSGRQETQYF | TRBD2 | TRBJ2-5 | TRBV5-1 | -
TGTGCCAGGAGACTAGCGGGCACAGATACGCAGTATTTT | CARRLAGTDTQYF | TRBD2 | TRBJ2-3 | TRBV28 | -
TGTGCCAGCTCACGGACAGACGACTATGGCTACACCTTC | CASSRTDDYGYTF | - | TRBJ1-2 | TRBV18 | -
TGCGCCAGCAGCAGGACTAGCGGGAGGGTCAACACCGGGGAGCTGTTTTTT | CASSRTSGRVNTGELFF | TRBD2 | TRBJ2-2 | TRBV5-1 | -
TGCAGCGTTTCGGGGCAGGGGTATTTAGAGCAGTACTTC | CSVSGQGYLEQYF | - | TRBJ2-7 | TRBV29-1 | -
TGTGCCAGCAGCCAAGGGGGGGGACTAGTGGCAGATACGCAGTATTTT | CASSQGGGLVADTQYF | TRBD2 | TRBJ2-3 | TRBV3-1/TRBV3-2 | few
TGCGCCAGCAGCTTGGCTGGACAGACCAGCAGGACTGAAGCTTTCTTT | CASSLAGQTSRTEAFF | - | TRBJ1-1 | TRBV5-1 | -
TGTGCCAGCAGCTTAAGGGGACAGGGGGCCGGGGAGCTGTTTTTT | CASSLRGQGAGELFF | TRBD1 | TRBJ2-2 | TRBV7-3 | -
TGTGCCAGCAGCTTTCACCCCCCTTCGGTGAGAGATACGCAGTATTTT | CASSFHPPSVRDTQYF | - | TRBJ2-3 | TRBV7-3 | -